A selection of T cell receptor beta chains follows, all from one sample in a study of blood T cell repertoires in COVID-19. Clones were read by immunoSEQ multiplex PCR, and TCRdb kept only the in-frame ones, dropping some. Of 180,000 or so clones in the sample, around 86% were seen once. The sample was peripheral blood. These receptors were taken from a man aged 55-75 years with acute or convalescent COVID-19. Each CDR3 is given with its conserved first and last residue. D genes are given only for firm matches. Expanded clones are given a class, and other clones once, few, many or no size at all.

V gene	clone size	D gene	J gene	CDR3 protein	CDR3 DNA
TRBV5-1	once	TRBD2	TRBJ2-2	CASSLAAGLAGVAGELFF	TGCGCCAGCAGCTTGGCCGCGGGGCTAGCGGGAGTGGCCGGGGAGCTGTTTTTT
TRBV6-5	few	-	TRBJ1-6	CASRQRQDNSPLHF	TGTGCCAGCAGGCAAAGGCAGGATAATTCACCCCTCCACTTT
TRBV5-4	-	-	TRBJ1-4	CASSRWTGATNEKLFF	TGTGCCAGCAGCCGATGGACGGGGGCAACTAATGAAAAACTGTTTTTT
TRBV5-1	-	-	TRBJ2-5	CASSLGTTQETQYF	TGCGCCAGCAGCTTGGGAACAACACAAGAGACCCAGTACTTC
TRBV18	once	-	TRBJ2-7	CASSPGGSPLGEQYF	TGTGCCAGCTCACCAGGGGGGTCCCCCCTCGGAGAGCAGTACTTC
TRBV19	once	TRBD1	TRBJ2-1	CASSINRGLEQFF	TGTGCCAGTAGTATAAACAGGGGGCTTGAGCAGTTCTTC
TRBV19	-	-	TRBJ2-3	CASTPWGEPGTDTQYF	TGTGCCAGTACCCCATGGGGGGAGCCGGGCACAGATACGCAGTATTTT
TRBV28	-	-	TRBJ1-2	CASSSPTLSGENYGYTF	TGTGCCAGCAGTTCCCCGACCCTATCGGGGGAAAACTATGGCTACACCTTC
TRBV18	-	TRBD1	TRBJ1-5	CASSQTGAVQPQHF	TGTGCCAGCTCGCAGACAGGGGCGGTTCAGCCCCAGCATTTT
TRBV7-9	-	-	TRBJ1-5	CASSLAASGGGQPQHF	TGTGCCAGCAGCTTAGCAGCGTCGGGGGGTGGCCAGCCCCAGCATTTT
TRBV6-4	once	TRBD1	TRBJ1-5	CASSDQPDRDRETYSNQPQHF	TGTGCCAGCAGTGACCAGCCCGATCGGGACAGGGAGACATATAGCAATCAGCCCCAGCATTTT
TRBV10-1	-	-	TRBJ2-7	CASRKGGLTYEQYF	TGCGCCAGCCGGAAGGGGGGGCTCACCTACGAGCAGTACTTC
TRBV27	few	-	TRBJ2-3	CASSLRDSTTDTQYF	TGTGCCAGCAGTTTAAGGGACTCGACTACAGATACGCAGTATTTT
TRBV27	-	TRBD1	TRBJ2-7	CASRSTGSYEQYF	TGTGCCAGCCGATCGACAGGGTCGTACGAGCAGTACTTC
TRBV27	-	-	TRBJ1-1	CASSFRGITEAFF	TGTGCCAGCAGTTTTAGGGGAATAACTGAAGCTTTCTTT